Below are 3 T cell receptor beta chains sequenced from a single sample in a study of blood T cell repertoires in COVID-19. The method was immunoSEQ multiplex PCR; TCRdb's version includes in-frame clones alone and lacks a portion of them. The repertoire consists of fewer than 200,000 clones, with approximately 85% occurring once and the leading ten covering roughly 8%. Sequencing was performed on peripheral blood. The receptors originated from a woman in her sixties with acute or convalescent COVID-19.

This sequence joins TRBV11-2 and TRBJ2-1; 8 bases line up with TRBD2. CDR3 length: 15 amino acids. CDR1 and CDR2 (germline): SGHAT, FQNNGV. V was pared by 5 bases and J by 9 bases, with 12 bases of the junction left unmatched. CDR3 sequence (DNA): TGTGCCAGCAGCACAGCGGGGACTAGTAGGGTTGAGCAGTTCTTC. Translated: CASSTAGTSRVEQFF.

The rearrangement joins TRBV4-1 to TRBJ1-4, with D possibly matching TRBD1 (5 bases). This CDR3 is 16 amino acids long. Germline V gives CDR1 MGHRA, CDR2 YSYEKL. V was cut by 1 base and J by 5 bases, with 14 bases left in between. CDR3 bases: TGCGCCAGCAGCCAAGTTGGGGGAGGGATAAATGAAAAACTGTTTTTT. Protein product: CASSQVGGGINEKLFF.

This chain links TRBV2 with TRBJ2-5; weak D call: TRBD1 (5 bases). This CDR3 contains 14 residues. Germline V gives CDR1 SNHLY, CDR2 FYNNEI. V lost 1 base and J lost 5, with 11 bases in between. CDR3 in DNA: TGTGCCAGCAGTGAAGATGGGGCGGTGGAGACCCAGTACTTC. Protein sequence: CASSEDGAVETQYF.